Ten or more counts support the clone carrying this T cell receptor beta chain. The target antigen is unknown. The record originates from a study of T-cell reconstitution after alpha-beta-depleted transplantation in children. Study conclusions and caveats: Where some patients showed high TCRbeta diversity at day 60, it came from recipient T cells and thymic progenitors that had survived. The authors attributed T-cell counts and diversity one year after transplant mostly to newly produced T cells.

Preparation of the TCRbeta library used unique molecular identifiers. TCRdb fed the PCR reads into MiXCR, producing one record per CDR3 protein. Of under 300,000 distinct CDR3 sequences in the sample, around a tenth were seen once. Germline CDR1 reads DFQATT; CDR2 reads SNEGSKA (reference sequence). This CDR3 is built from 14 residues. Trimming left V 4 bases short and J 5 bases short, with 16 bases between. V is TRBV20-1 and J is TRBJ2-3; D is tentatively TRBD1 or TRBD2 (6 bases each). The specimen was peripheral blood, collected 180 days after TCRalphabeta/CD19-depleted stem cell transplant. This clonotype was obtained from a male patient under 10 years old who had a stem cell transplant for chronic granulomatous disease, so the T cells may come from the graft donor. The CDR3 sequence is CSAIPRGARDTQYF. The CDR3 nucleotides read TGCAGTGCTATCCCGAGGGGGGCCCGAGATACGCAGTATTTT.